The present TCR beta chain was sequenced within a study of blood T cell repertoires in COVID-19. Study summary: PBMCs, B-cell-depleted T cells, or T cells were the source of the cDNA or gDNA that made up the material.

Germline-derived CDR1 and CDR2 are WNHNN and SYGVQD (reference sequence). This CDR3 has 16 amino acids. V dropped 3 bases and J dropped 3 bases, with 15 bases sitting between them. Per the authors' pipeline: For nucleated cells, counts were estimated from reference gene primer amplification. Produced via immunoSEQ multiplex PCR; TCRdb's table is partial and in-frame only. V and J calls and clone size are as listed in that table; D and trimming were resolved from the DNA. Of 220,000 or so clones detected, more than 80% appear once; the ten largest clones hold 0.87%. Within the 2 weeks before study entry, each person in the exposed group met a COVID-19 case.

Material: PBMCs or T cells enriched from blood (not recorded which). This sequence was found in a man in his fifties who had been exposed to COVID-19. The chain employs TRBV10-1 and TRBJ2-1, with D tentatively TRBD2 (5 bases). The CDR3 DNA is TGCGCCAGCAGTGAAGCGGAGTCTGCTGGCTACAATGAGCAGTTCTTC. Its translation is CASSEAESAGYNEQFF.